What follows describes a single TCR beta chain. Its antigen is unidentified. V dropped 4 bases and J dropped 5 bases, with 9 bases sitting between them. The CDR3 totals 12 residues. CDR1 and CDR2 (germline): SGHTS, YDEGEE. The data are from a study of cytomegalovirus exposure and HLA in healthy donors. The primer mix had 60 Vbeta and 13 Jbeta primers. The protocol was immunoSEQ multiplex PCR, while the TCRdb copy is restricted to in-frame clones and leaves out a portion. This sample has around 170,000 clones, with approximately 81% found just once. General study points: With further analysis later on, most CMV-associated TCR beta chains appeared HLA-restricted. In a later analysis, HLA-C alleles had the fewest associated TCRs, DRB1 alleles the most.

The sequence came from a man aged 50 to 60 in good health and CMV-seronegative. This sequence joins TRBV5-8 and TRBJ2-5, with D unresolved. The source material was PBMCs. This chain's CDR3 is CASSPRRETQYF. Written as DNA, the CDR3 is TGTGCCAGCAGCCCTCGTCGGGAGACCCAGTACTTC.